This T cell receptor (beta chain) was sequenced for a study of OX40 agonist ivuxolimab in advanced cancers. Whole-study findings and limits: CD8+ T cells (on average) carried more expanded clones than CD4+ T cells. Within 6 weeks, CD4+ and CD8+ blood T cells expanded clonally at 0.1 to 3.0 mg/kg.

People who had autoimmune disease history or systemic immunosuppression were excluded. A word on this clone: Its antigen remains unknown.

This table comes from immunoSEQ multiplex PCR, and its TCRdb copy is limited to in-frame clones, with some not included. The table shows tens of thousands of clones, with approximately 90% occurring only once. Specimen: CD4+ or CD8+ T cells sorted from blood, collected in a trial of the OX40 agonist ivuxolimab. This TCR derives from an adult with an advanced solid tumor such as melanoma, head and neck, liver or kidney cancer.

Here the CDR3 reads CASSLMSGYGYTF. CDR3 bases: TGTGCCAGCAGTTTAATGTCTGGGTATGGCTACACCTTC. J is TRBJ1-2 and V is TRBV28; D gene uncertain. CDR1 MDHEN and CDR2 SYDVKM come from the germline V gene. The ends were cut back, 2 bases at V and 5 bases at J, with 9 bases in the middle. CDR3 length equals 13 residues.